The 10 T cell receptor beta chains below come from one sample, sequenced in a study of vaccination and CD4 T cells after COVID-19. Sequenced with the Oncomine TCR Beta short-read assay was DNA taken from cultured CD4+ T cells. TCRdb used MiXCR to reprocess the PCR reads, holding one entry per CDR3 protein. Altogether approximately 19,000 distinct CDR3 sequences are present, roughly two fifths being singletons, with the ten largest covering approximately 7.2%. Treatment specified: approximately nine-day PBMC culture with coronavirus spike peptide pools or control peptides (ViraFEST assay). Antigens for these TCRs are unknown. The material sequenced was CD4+ T cells from blood, cultured in vitro, taken after SARS-CoV-2 vaccination. These receptors were collected from a human donor who had recovered from COVID-19.

In this sample, this clonotype turned up a few times. The chain carries TRBV7-2 and TRBJ1-5; a weak D match, TRBD1 (5 bases). The CDR3 spans 15 residues. In germline, CDR1 is SGHTA, CDR2 FQGNSA. V lost 1 base and J 3 bases, leaving 10 bases between the germline ends. The CDR3 nucleotides are TGTGCCAGCAGCTTAGTGGGGACTGACAATCAGCCCCAGCATTTT. Translated: CASSLVGTDNQPQHF.

This clonotype has only a few counts. V gene TRBV20-1 combines with J gene TRBJ2-1; D gene uncertain. With 0 bases removed from V and 2 bases from J, the gap between germline ends came to 11 bases. This CDR3 is 15 amino acids long. CDR1 is DFQATT, CDR2 SNEGSKA, per germline (reference sequence). The CDR3 DNA reads TGCAGTGCTAGAGATCGTCTAGACGCCTACAATGAGCAGTTCTTC. This sequence encodes CSARDRLDAYNEQFF.

Only a few counts were recorded for this clonotype. The chain uses TRBV6-1 and TRBJ1-5, with a possible D match to TRBD1 (6 bases). V was pared by 11 bases and J by 7 bases, with 18 bases between. Per germline, CDR1 MNHNS and CDR2 SASEGT. The CDR3 is made up of 13 amino acids. The CDR3 loop is CAEAQGWDQPQHF. CDR3 DNA: TGTGCCGAAGCCCAGGGGTGGGACCAGCCCCAGCATTTT.

The CDR3 nucleotides are TGTGCCAGCAGCCGGGGGACAGCAGTTAATGAGCAGTTCTTC. It is translated as CASSRGTAVNEQFF. The genes are TRBV6-1 and TRBJ2-1; TRBD1 is a possible D gene (7 bases). The CDR3 length is 14 residues. V was cut by 6 bases and J by 7 bases, with 16 bases left in between. Germline assignment: CDR1 MNHNS and CDR2 SASEGT.

This clonotype was detected only a few times. This chain uses TRBV2 with TRBJ1-2, with 12 bases that match TRBD1. Germline lookup yields CDR1 SNHLY and CDR2 FYNNEI. CDR3 length equals 15 residues. Trimming removed 6 bases from V and 4 bases from J; junction bases left unmatched: 6. CDR3 loop: CASRGDRGQTYGYTF. CDR3 bases: TGTGCCAGCAGGGGGGACAGGGGGCAAACCTATGGCTACACCTTC. The variable domain in full, with the rest retrieved from reference TRBV2 and TRBJ1-2, is EPEVTQTPSHQVTQMGQEVILRCVPISNHLYFYWYRQILGQKVEFLVSFYNNEISEKSEIFDDQFSVERPDGSNFTLKIRSTKLEDSAMYFCASRGDRGQTYGYTFGSGTRLTVV.

This chain connects TRBV20-1 to TRBJ2-1; D not certain. Trimming took off 0 bases at V and 0 bases at J, with 9 bases between the two ends. Germline V gives CDR1 DFQATT, CDR2 SNEGSKA (reference sequence). CDR3 length equals 15 residues. The CDR3 DNA reads TGCAGTGCTAGAGATGGGATGAGCTCCTACAATGAGCAGTTCTTC. This codes for CSARDGMSSYNEQFF.

In its sample, this clonotype was seen a few times. This chain uses TRBV7-2 with TRBJ1-1, with 7 nucleotides matching TRBD1. V lost 5 bases, J lost 0 bases, and 3 bases stayed unmatched. The length of the CDR3 is 14 residues. From germline, CDR1 is SGHTA and CDR2 FQGNSA. CDR3 nucleotide sequence: TGTGCCAGCAGCATCGACAGGGTGAACACTGAAGCTTTCTTT. Translating gives CASSIDRVNTEAFF.

The CDR3 here is CSARPGQGHSEQYF. The CDR3 nucleotides are TGCAGTGCTAGACCGGGACAGGGACACAGCGAGCAGTACTTC. The chain is built from TRBV20-1 and TRBJ2-7; the match to TRBD1 covers 9 bases. Germline-derived CDR1 and CDR2 are DFQATT and SNEGSKA (reference sequence). The CDR3 has 14 residues. V trimming: 2 bases; J trimming: 6 bases; junction bases outside the gene matches: 8.

A few counts support this clonotype. This rearrangement joins TRBV20-1 to TRBJ2-7; 9 nucleotides line up with TRBD2. The CDR3 runs to 13 residues. The ends lost 5 bases at V and 4 bases at J; junction bases unmatched: 6. Looked up from germline, CDR1 is DFQATT and CDR2 is SNEGSKA (reference sequence). The CDR3 region has the DNA TGCAGTGCTCCTCTGACTAGCGGTTACGAGCAGTACTTC. Translated: CSAPLTSGYEQYF.

The chain uses TRBV19 and TRBJ2-3, with TRBD1 as a possible D gene (6 bases). Trimming removed 6 bases from V and 2 bases from J, with 15 bases in between. The CDR3 is 15 amino acids. CDR1 is LNHDA and CDR2 is SQIVND in the germline V gene (reference sequence). CDR3 sequence reads: CASRQPGHNTDTQYF. The DNA for the CDR3 is TGTGCCAGTAGGCAACCGGGACATAACACAGATACGCAGTATTTT. The full variable domain, its missing parts supplied by reference TRBV19 and TRBJ2-3, is DGGITQSPKYLFRKEGQNVTLSCEQNLNHDAMYWYRQDPGQGLRLIYYSQIVNDFQKGDIAEGYSVSREKKESFPLTVTSAQKNPTAFYLCASRQPGHNTDTQYFGPGTRLTVL.